Sequencing of this T cell receptor (beta chain) was carried out in a study of blood T cell repertoires in COVID-19. Germline V gives CDR1 MNHEY, CDR2 SVGAGI. Trimming left V 10 bases short and J 0 bases short, with 16 bases between. The CDR3 consists of 15 residues. Participant-reported clinical history was the basis for cohort assignment. The assay was immunoSEQ multiplex PCR, and TCRdb's table has in-frame clones only and misses some. The data show more than 350,000 clones, over 75% seen once. This chain uses TRBV6-5 with TRBJ1-3; the D gene is possibly TRBD1 (5 bases). Sequences were obtained from PBMCs or T cells enriched from blood (not recorded which). The sequence derives from a man aged 18 to 29 who had recovered from COVID-19. The DNA for the CDR3 is TGTGCCACCCAAGCGACAGTCAGCTCTGGAAACACCATATATTTT. It is translated as CATQATVSSGNTIYF.